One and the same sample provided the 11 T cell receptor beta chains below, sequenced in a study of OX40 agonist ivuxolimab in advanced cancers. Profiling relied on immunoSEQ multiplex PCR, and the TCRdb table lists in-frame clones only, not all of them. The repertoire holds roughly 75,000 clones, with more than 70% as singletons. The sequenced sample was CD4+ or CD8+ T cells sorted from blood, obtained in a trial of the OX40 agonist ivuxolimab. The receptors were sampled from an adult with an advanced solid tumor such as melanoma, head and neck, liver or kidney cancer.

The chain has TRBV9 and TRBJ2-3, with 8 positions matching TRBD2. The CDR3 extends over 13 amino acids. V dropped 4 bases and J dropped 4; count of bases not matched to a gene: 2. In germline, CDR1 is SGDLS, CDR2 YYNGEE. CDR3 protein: CASSTSGSDTQYF. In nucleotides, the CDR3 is TGTGCCAGCAGCACTAGCGGTTCAGATACGCAGTATTTT.

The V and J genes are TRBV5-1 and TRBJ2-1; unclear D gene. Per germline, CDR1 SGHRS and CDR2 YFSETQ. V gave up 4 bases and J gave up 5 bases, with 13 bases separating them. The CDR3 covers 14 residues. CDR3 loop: CASSETLMNNEQFF. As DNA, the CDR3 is TGCGCCAGCAGCGAGACTCTTATGAACAATGAGCAGTTCTTC.

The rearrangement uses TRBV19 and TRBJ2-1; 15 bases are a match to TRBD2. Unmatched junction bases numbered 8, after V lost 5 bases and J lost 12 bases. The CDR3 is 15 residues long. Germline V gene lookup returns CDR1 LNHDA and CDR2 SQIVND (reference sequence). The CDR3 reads CASSAPGLAGGGQFF. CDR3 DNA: TGTGCCAGTAGTGCTCCGGGACTAGCGGGGGGTGGGCAGTTCTTC.

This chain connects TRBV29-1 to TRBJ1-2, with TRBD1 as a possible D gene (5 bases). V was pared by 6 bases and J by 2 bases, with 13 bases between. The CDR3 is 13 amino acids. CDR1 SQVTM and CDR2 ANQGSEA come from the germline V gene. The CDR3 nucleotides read TGCAGCGTCGGAGGGGAGGGAAACTATGGCTACACCTTC. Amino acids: CSVGGEGNYGYTF.

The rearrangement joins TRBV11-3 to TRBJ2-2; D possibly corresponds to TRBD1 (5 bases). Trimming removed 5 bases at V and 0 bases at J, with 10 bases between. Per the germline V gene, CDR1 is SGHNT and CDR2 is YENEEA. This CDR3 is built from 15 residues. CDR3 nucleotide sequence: TGTGCCAGCAGCCCCAGGGCTACGAACACCGGGGAGCTGTTTTTT. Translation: CASSPRATNTGELFF.

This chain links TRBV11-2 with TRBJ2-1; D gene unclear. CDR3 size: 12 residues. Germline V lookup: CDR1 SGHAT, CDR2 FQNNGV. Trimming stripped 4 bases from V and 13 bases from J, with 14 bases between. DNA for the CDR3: TGTGCCAGCAGCTCCCTGGACCCGCAACAGTTCTTC. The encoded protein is CASSSLDPQQFF. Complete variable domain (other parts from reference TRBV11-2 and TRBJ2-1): EAGVAQSPRYKIIEKRQSVAFWCNPISGHATLYWYQQILGQGPKLLIQFQNNGVVDDSQLPKDRFSAERLKGVDSTLKIQPAKLEDSAVYLCASSSLDPQQFFGPGTRLTVL.

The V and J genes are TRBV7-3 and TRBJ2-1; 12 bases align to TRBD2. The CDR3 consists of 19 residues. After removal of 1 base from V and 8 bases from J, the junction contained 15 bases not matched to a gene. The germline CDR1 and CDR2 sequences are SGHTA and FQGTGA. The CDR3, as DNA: TGTGCCAGCAGCTTAAAAGGAGGCGGGCTAGCGGGAGGGAGGGATGAGCAGTTCTTC. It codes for CASSLKGGGLAGGRDEQFF.

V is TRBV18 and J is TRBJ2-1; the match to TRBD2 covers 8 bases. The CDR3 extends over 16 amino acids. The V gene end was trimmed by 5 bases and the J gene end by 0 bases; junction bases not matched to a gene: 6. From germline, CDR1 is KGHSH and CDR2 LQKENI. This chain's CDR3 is CASSGSSGSSYNEQFF. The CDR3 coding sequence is TGTGCCAGCTCAGGTTCTAGCGGGTCCTCCTACAATGAGCAGTTCTTC.

CDR3 in DNA: TGCAGCGTTGAAGGCCCCAGGGGGAGCTACACCTTC. As protein: CSVEGPRGSYTF. The rearrangement joins TRBV29-1 to TRBJ1-2; 7 bases align to TRBD1. CDR1 SQVTM and CDR2 ANQGSEA come from the germline V gene. V was pared by 1 base and J by 9 bases, with 5 bases of the junction left unmatched. The CDR3 runs 12 residues.

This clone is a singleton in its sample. The CDR3 nucleotides are TGTGCCAGCAGCCCTATCGGAGGAGATACGCAGTATTTT. This sequence encodes CASSPIGGDTQYF. V usage is TRBV7-2 and J usage is TRBJ2-3; perhaps TRBD2 as D (5 bases). V was cut by 5 bases and J by 5 bases, with 11 bases left in between. This CDR3 has 13 amino acids. Germline V lookup: CDR1 SGHTA, CDR2 FQGNSA.

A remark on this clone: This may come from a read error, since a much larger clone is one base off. The CDR3 DNA reads TGTGCCAGCAGTTACAGTCACTCTGGAAACATCATATATTTT. It translates to CASSYSHSGNIIYF. The rearrangement uses TRBV6-5 and TRBJ1-3; no clear D. The CDR3 contains 14 residues. Germline V gene lookup returns CDR1 MNHEY and CDR2 SVGAGI.